What follows are 3 T cell receptor beta chains derived from one specimen sequenced in a study of blood T cell repertoires in COVID-19. Produced via immunoSEQ multiplex PCR; TCRdb's table is partial and in-frame only. There are tens of thousands of clones in the sample; approximately 80% occur only once, and around a sixth lies in the top ten. The specimen was peripheral blood. Receptors were obtained from a human donor in a cohort sampled during active COVID-19.

This clone was seen a single time. The chain employs TRBV30 and TRBJ2-3; the D is unclear. The CDR3 runs 17 residues. The germline CDR1 and CDR2 sequences are GTSNPN and SVGIG (reference sequence). V lost 2 bases to trimming and J lost 0 bases, with 18 bases between them. The CDR3 DNA follows: TGTGCCTGGAGTCCTGGGTGGGTAACCGGGAGCACAGATACGCAGTATTTT. Residues: CAWSPGWVTGSTDTQYF.

This sequence joins TRBV24-1 and TRBJ1-1; D gene unclear. The CDR3 covers 14 residues. Trimming removed 5 bases at V and 0 bases at J, with 9 bases between. CDR1 KGHDR and CDR2 SFDVKD come from the germline V gene. CDR3 in DNA: TGTGCCACCAGTGCGTCTCAGATGAACACTGAAGCTTTCTTT. Residues: CATSASQMNTEAFF.

The genes are TRBV6-2 or TRBV6-3 and TRBJ2-7; 14 bases are shared with TRBD2. The CDR3 consists of 16 residues. Germline CDR1 and CDR2: MNHEY and SVGEGT. J gave up 4 bases and V 6 bases, and 8 bases lay outside the gene matches. CDR3 loop: CASSKPRTSGRYEQYF. In DNA, the CDR3 is TGTGCCAGCAGCAAACCTCGGACTAGCGGGAGGTACGAGCAGTACTTC.